Listed below are T cell receptor beta chains from one sample, sequenced in a study of blood T cell repertoires in COVID-19. Clones were read by immunoSEQ multiplex PCR, and TCRdb kept only the in-frame ones, dropping some. Among 200,000 or so clones, roughly nine tenths were seen once, and the ten largest hold 2% to 2.5%. The material sequenced was peripheral blood. The source of these receptors is a man in his sixties or seventies with active or convalescent COVID-19. CDR3s include the opening cysteine and the closing phenylalanine or tryptophan. A D gene is named only where the DNA matches it firmly. Expanded clones get a size class; other rows say once, few or many, or leave the size out.

CDR3 DNA	CDR3 protein	J gene	D gene	V gene	clone size
TGTGCCAGCAGTTCCCCCAGCGCGGGGTCCTACAATGAGCAGTTCTTC	CASSSPSAGSYNEQFF	TRBJ2-1	NA	TRBV28	NA
TGTGCCAGCAGCTTCAGGGGTACCTCCTACAATGAGCAGTTCTTC	CASSFRGTSYNEQFF	TRBJ2-1	NA	TRBV5-4	few
TGTGCCTGGGCAAGGGGGAGTCCTTTGTGGGAGCAGTACTTC	CAWARGSPLWEQYF	TRBJ2-7	NA	TRBV30	NA
TGTGCCATCGCCGGGACAGGATTTTCTGGAAACACCATATATTTT	CAIAGTGFSGNTIYF	TRBJ1-3	TRBD1	TRBV10-3	once
TGTGCCAGCAGTCGCGGGCCCTATGGCTACACCTTC	CASSRGPYGYTF	TRBJ1-2	NA	TRBV27	few
TGTGCCAGCAGCTTACTGACAGGCACAAACATTCAGTACTTC	CASSLLTGTNIQYF	TRBJ2-4	NA	TRBV7-2	NA
TGTGCCAGCAGCTTAGCCGGGGCCTACGAGCAGTACTTC	CASSLAGAYEQYF	TRBJ2-7	NA	TRBV7-9	once
TGTGCCAGCAGTTTGTGGGGAGCTAGCAATCAGCCCCAGCATTTT	CASSLWGASNQPQHF	TRBJ1-5	NA	TRBV28	NA
TGTGCCACCAGTGATCGCGACAGGGGAGGCAATCAGCCCCAGCATTTT	CATSDRDRGGNQPQHF	TRBJ1-5	TRBD1	TRBV24-1	NA
TGTGCCAGCAGCACCGACAGGGGTGGCTACACCTTC	CASSTDRGGYTF	TRBJ1-2	TRBD1	TRBV9	NA
TGTGCCAGCAGCGGGCTTGTAGGCTACGAGCAGTACTTC	CASSGLVGYEQYF	TRBJ2-7	NA	TRBV7-8	NA
TGTGCCAGCAGGGGACTAGCGGGTCGGCCCTCCTACGAGCAGTACTTC	CASRGLAGRPSYEQYF	TRBJ2-7	TRBD2	TRBV9	NA
TGCGCCAGCAGCCAAGACAGGGCGCGCGGCTACACCTTC	CASSQDRARGYTF	TRBJ1-2	NA	TRBV4-3	NA
TGTGCCAGCAGCTTACGCCGGACAGCTTACGAGCAGTACTTC	CASSLRRTAYEQYF	TRBJ2-7	NA	TRBV7-8	NA
TGCGCCAGTTCCCAGGGGGACACCGGGGAGCTGTTTTTT	CASSQGDTGELFF	TRBJ2-2	TRBD1	TRBV5-1	NA
TGTGCCAGCAGCGGGGGAGGGTTGTACACCGGGGAGCTGTTTTTT	CASSGGGLYTGELFF	TRBJ2-2	TRBD2	TRBV5-4	NA
TGTGCCAGCAACAACCTCGGGGGAGCTAATTCACCCCTCCACTTT	CASNNLGGANSPLHF	TRBJ1-6	NA	TRBV2	NA
TGCGCCAGCAGCCTTTTGACAGGGGGTACAACTGAAGCTTTCTTT	CASSLLTGGTTEAFF	TRBJ1-1	TRBD1	TRBV5-1	NA
TGTGCCAGCAGTGTACAGGGATATGGCTACACCTTC	CASSVQGYGYTF	TRBJ1-2	NA	TRBV2	NA
TGTGCCAGCTCAACGACTCACTCCTACAATGAGCAGTTCTTC	CASSTTHSYNEQFF	TRBJ2-1	NA	TRBV18	NA
TGTGCCATCAGCCGAACTAGCGGGGGGTCCTCCTACAATGAGCAGTTCTTC	CAISRTSGGSSYNEQFF	TRBJ2-1	TRBD2	TRBV10-3	NA
TGTGCCAGCATCTCCGGGACTAGCTTGGGTACCGGGGAGCTGTTTTTT	CASISGTSLGTGELFF	TRBJ2-2	TRBD2	TRBV2	NA
TGTGCCAGCAGTCGGACAGGGAACTACGAGCAGTACTTC	CASSRTGNYEQYF	TRBJ2-7	TRBD1	TRBV2	NA
TGTGCCAGCAGCGTCGGACAGGGGATTAACACCGGGGAGCTGTTTTTT	CASSVGQGINTGELFF	TRBJ2-2	TRBD1	TRBV9	once
TGTGCCAGCAGCTTATTGGGCTCCCCGTCCTATAATGAAAAACTGTTTTTT	CASSLLGSPSYNEKLFF	TRBJ1-4	NA	TRBV7-8	NA
TGTGCCAGCAGCTTAGTTACTAGCGGGGGAGGCACAGATACGCAGTATTTT	CASSLVTSGGGTDTQYF	TRBJ2-3	TRBD2	TRBV7-2	NA
TGTGCCAGCAGCTCAAGGACTAGCGGGAGAGAGACCCAGTACTTC	CASSSRTSGRETQYF	TRBJ2-5	TRBD2	TRBV5-4	NA
TGTGCCACCAGCCGAGGGGGCGCAAATACAGGGGCCAACGTCCTGACTTTC	CATSRGGANTGANVLTF	TRBJ2-6	TRBD1	TRBV15	many
TGTGCCATCAGTGGGGCAGGGGGGCAATACGAGCAGTACTTC	CAISGAGGQYEQYF	TRBJ2-7	NA	TRBV10-3	NA
TGTGCCAGCAGTATGCCGGCAGGGGGCTATGGCTACACCTTC	CASSMPAGGYGYTF	TRBJ1-2	TRBD1	TRBV28	NA
TGTGCCAGCAGCCAAGTTGCGGGGGTTGGGACCCAGTACTTC	CASSQVAGVGTQYF	TRBJ2-5	TRBD2	TRBV14	NA
TGTGCCAGCAGCTTCGGACACCGATTGGGGCAGCCCCAGCATTTT	CASSFGHRLGQPQHF	TRBJ1-5	NA	TRBV5-6	NA
TGTGCCAGCAGCCGCACTACGAACTTGTTCTACAATGAGCAGTTCTTC	CASSRTTNLFYNEQFF	TRBJ2-1	NA	TRBV11-2	NA
TGTGCCAGCAGCCCGCCGGGGGTCGGCTCCTACGAGCAGTACTTC	CASSPPGVGSYEQYF	TRBJ2-7	NA	TRBV7-6	NA